This T cell receptor (beta chain) emerged from a study of T cell responses to AZD1222 COVID-19 vaccine. Study-wide results and caveats: Only after the peak T cell response were repertoires sampled. As reported, nearly half of all spike-specific TCRs target variant regions that are unmutated. Seropositive status at baseline applied to only five or six AZD1222 recipients. The sample set comprised mostly white British donors with more females, and clonal diversity was possibly underestimated.

TCRdb's copy holds only in-frame clones and misses some; the assay was immunoSEQ multiplex PCR. The data hold 130,000 or so clones, with about 93% observed a single time. Regarding this clone: Its antigen is unidentified.

Germline V gene data show CDR1 as MNHEY and CDR2 as SVGAGI. Trimming shortened V by 6 bases and J by 2 bases, and 8 bases separated the two germline ends. The CDR3 length is 13 residues. Specimen: peripheral blood, collected 28 days after the second dose of the MenACWY control vaccine. This chain uses TRBV6-5 with TRBJ2-1; D unresolved. The clonotype was recovered from an adult who received the MenACWY meningococcal vaccine as a control. The CDR3, as DNA: TGTGCCAGCAGCGGGTACCCCTACAATGAGCAGTTCTTC. The encoded protein is CASSGYPYNEQFF.